Detailed here is one T cell receptor (beta chain). The target antigen is unknown. These data belong to a study of beta chain features in type 1 diabetes. Whole-study context: Age, gender, cell numbers and subset yield matched between patients and controls. Study-wide results and caveats: PCR might favor shorter templates, equally in patients and controls. Individuals with type 1 diabetes displayed fewer insertions and more deletions at VDJ junctions. Across all four CD4+ subsets, people with type 1 diabetes showed modestly shorter TCRB CDR3s.

What was sequenced were expressed TCRB transcripts, since all of the isolated RNA had been reverse transcribed. TCRdb keeps only in-frame clones here, not all; method: immunoSEQ multiplex PCR. The sample has 150,000 to 200,000 clones, almost 65% seen once; the top ten hold 0.08% to 0.09%. From germline, CDR1 is MGHDK and CDR2 SYGVNS. This CDR3 has 14 amino acids. V lost 0 bases and J 8 bases, leaving 11 bases between the germline ends. The chain couples TRBV25-1 to TRBJ2-1; D is ambiguous. Sequencing used naive CD4+ T cells from blood. The sequence came from a man aged 30 to 45 with type 1 diabetes. The CDR3 bases are TGTGCCAGCAGTGAATATCGCAGAGAGGATGAGCAGTTCTTC. Its protein product is CASSEYRREDEQFF. Drawing the rest from reference TRBV25-1 and TRBJ2-1, the complete variable domain is EADIYQTPRYLVIGTGKKITLECSQTMGHDKMYWYQQDPGMELHLIHYSYGVNSTEKGDLSSESTVSRIRTEHFPLTLESARPSHTSQYLCASSEYRREDEQFFGPGTRLTVL.